Listed here are 17 T cell receptor beta chains from one sample, sequenced in a study of blood T cells in healthy people across ages. Through a sample-barcoded 5' primer and a J-beta primer mix, a second PCR was run for roughly 6 to 11 cycles. TCRdb called the 5' RACE reads again in MiXCR, with one record for every CDR3 protein. The sample lists under 750,000 distinct CDR3 sequences, 47% occurring once. The sequenced sample was blood. Receptors were obtained from a man older than 75 in good health.

V gene TRBV3-1 combines with J gene TRBJ2-1, with no clear D. The V end lost 1 base, the J end lost 0 bases, and 10 bases lay between the germline ends. The germline V gene encodes CDR1 LGHDT and CDR2 YNNKEL (reference sequence). This CDR3 has 16 residues. DNA for the CDR3: TGTGCCAGCAGCCAAGGGATAGCTGACTCCTACAATGAGCAGTTCTTC. This translates into CASSQGIADSYNEQFF.

Points on this clonotype: The junction does not match germline at one end; this may be a read error. The V call is TRBV20-1, the J call TRBJ2-1; 7 positions match TRBD2. Germline loops: CDR1 DFQATT, CDR2 SNEGSKA (reference sequence). There are 15 residues in the CDR3. The CDR3 loop reads CSTRDGRGFQNEQFF. The CDR3 DNA is TGCAGTACTAGAGATGGGCGGGGGTTTCAAAATGAGCAGTTCTTC.

V usage is TRBV24-1 and J usage is TRBJ2-3; 11 bases fit TRBD2. The CDR3 length is 15 residues. Germline trimming cut 6 bases from V and 3 bases from J; bases unmatched to any gene: 4. Germline CDR1 and CDR2: KGHDR and SFDVKD. DNA of the CDR3: TGTGCCACCAGTCTAGCGGGAGGATCGACAGATACGCAGTATTTT. This translates into CATSLAGGSTDTQYF.

The chain combines TRBV7-8 with TRBJ2-1; 14 nucleotides line up with TRBD2. Trimming removed 8 bases from V and 4 bases from J; junction bases left unmatched: 4. This CDR3 region has 15 residues. Germline values: CDR1 SGHVS, CDR2 FQNEAQ. DNA of the CDR3: TGTGCCAGCGGTGGACTAGCGGGGGGATACAATGAGCAGTTCTTC. Translation: CASGGLAGGYNEQFF.

The chain uses TRBV12-3 or TRBV12-4 and TRBJ2-1, with TRBD2 identical over 8 bases. There are 11 residues in the CDR3. Trimming cost V 8 bases and J 6 bases; bases outside gene matches: 0. The CDR3 here is CASGTSNEQFF. In DNA form, the CDR3 reads TGTGCCAGCGGGACTAGCAATGAGCAGTTCTTC.

This clonotype was detected only a few times. The chain couples TRBV2 to TRBJ2-7; D unresolved. Trimming cost V 2 bases and J 3 bases, with 5 bases left between them. Germline V gene data show CDR1 as SNHLY and CDR2 as FYNNEI. The CDR3 consists of 12 residues. The CDR3: CASSERVYEQYF. Here the CDR3 DNA reads TGTGCCAGCAGTGAAAGGGTCTACGAGCAGTACTTC.

This clonotype was observed a few times. V and J are TRBV7-2 and TRBJ1-2; D ambiguous. The CDR3 covers 13 residues. Germline V lookup: CDR1 SGHTA, CDR2 FQGNSA. Trimming took off 3 bases at V and 8 bases at J, with 13 bases between the two ends. The DNA for the CDR3 is TGTGCCAGCAGCTTTAGTGGGTCAGGAGGCTACACCTTC. Translation gives CASSFSGSGGYTF.

The sample holds a few counts of this clonotype. The chain links TRBV5-1 to TRBJ1-1, with a weak D call TRBD1 (5 bases). CDR1 is SGHRS, CDR2 YFSETQ, per germline. V was trimmed by 1 base and J by 1 base, leaving 14 bases between them. This CDR3 is 16 amino acids long. The CDR3 DNA reads as TGCGCCAGCAGCTTGAACGGCGCCGGGGCGAACACTGAAGCTTTCTTT. Its translation: CASSLNGAGANTEAFF.

This clonotype occurred a few times. V and J are TRBV4-3 and TRBJ2-5; TRBD1 matches 7 bases. The J call is doubtful: the DNA matches TRBJ2-7 better. Germline V gene sequence: CDR1 LGHNA, CDR2 YSLEER. CDR3 length: 14 amino acids. The CDR3 loop reads CASSQVGQTNEQYF. CDR3 sequence (DNA): TGCGCCAGCAGCCAAGTGGGACAGACAAACGAGCAGTACTTC.

About this clonotype itself: A junction boundary mismatches the germline segment, possibly from a read error. J is TRBJ1-2 and V is TRBV29-1, with D uncertain. The CDR3 contains 12 residues. Per germline, CDR1 SQVTM and CDR2 ANQGSEA. DNA for the CDR3: TGCAGCGGAGGGATAGCTAACCATGGCTACACCTTC. Protein product: CSGGIANHGYTF.

V is TRBV30 and J is TRBJ1-6; TRBD1 might be the D (5 bases). Looked up from germline, CDR1 is GTSNPN and CDR2 is SVGIG (reference sequence). The CDR3 length is 13 residues. V lost 3 bases and J 7 bases, leaving 10 bases between the germline ends. The CDR3 here is CAWRDNDNSPLHF. CDR3 nucleotides: TGTGCCTGGAGGGACAACGACAATTCACCCCTCCACTTT. Full variable domain (missing parts from reference TRBV30 and TRBJ1-6): SQTIHQWPATLVQPVGSPLSLECTVEGTSNPNLYWYRQAAGRGLQLLFYSVGIGQISSEVPQNLSASRPQDRQFILSSKKLLLSDSGFYLCAWRDNDNSPLHFGNGTRLTVT.

This clonotype was seen ten or more times. The chain employs TRBV6-6 and TRBJ2-2; maybe TRBD1 (6 bases). V shed 7 bases and J shed 1 base, with 7 bases lying between them. Germline CDR1 MNHNY, CDR2 SVGAGI (reference sequence). The length of the CDR3 is 13 residues. As DNA, the CDR3 is TGTGCCAGCAACAGGGAGAACACCGGGGAGCTGTTTTTT. Translated, it gives CASNRENTGELFF.

The chain recombines TRBV11-1 with TRBJ2-7, with D maybe TRBD2 (5 bases). V was cut by 6 bases and J by 7 bases, with 25 bases left in between. The CDR3 consists of 16 residues. In germline, CDR1 is SGHAT, CDR2 FQDESV (reference sequence). This CDR3 reads CASSLESSGAYNEQYF. The CDR3 region has the DNA TGTGCCAGCAGTCTAGAGTCAAGCGGCGCCTACAATGAGCAGTACTTC.

This chain uses TRBV9 with TRBJ1-5; the D gene is possibly TRBD1 (6 bases). Germline assignment: CDR1 SGDLS and CDR2 YYNGEE. V gave up 0 bases and J gave up 6 bases, with 10 bases separating them. This CDR3 spans 14 amino acids. The CDR3 region is CASSVDQGSQPQHF. CDR3 in DNA: TGTGCCAGCAGCGTAGACCAGGGGAGTCAGCCCCAGCATTTT.

The chain links TRBV6-5 to TRBJ1-1, with unresolved D. CDR3 length equals 16 residues. Germline loops: CDR1 MNHEY, CDR2 SVGAGI. V was clipped by 0 bases and J by 4 bases, with 15 bases between them. The CDR3 region is CASSYSRLGLGTEAFF. The CDR3 DNA sequence: TGTGCCAGCAGTTACTCGCGACTGGGCCTGGGCACTGAAGCTTTCTTT.

J is TRBJ2-1 and V is TRBV6-6; TRBD2 matches 7 bases. CDR3 length equals 19 residues. V lost 2 bases and J lost 10; bases outside the gene matches: 23. From germline, CDR1 is MNHNY and CDR2 SVGAGI (reference sequence). As DNA, the CDR3 is TGTGCCAGCAGTTACGGTACTGGCGGGAGAGAGGATCGGTTTTACGAGCAGTTCTTC. This codes for CASSYGTGGREDRFYEQFF.

The chain recombines TRBV3-1 with TRBJ2-7; no definite D call. The last part of the DNA fits TRBJ2-5 better; the J call may be wrong. CDR3 length: 14 residues. Looked up from germline, CDR1 is LGHDT and CDR2 is YNNKEL (reference sequence). The chain's CDR3 is CASSQASNKETQYF. CDR3 coding DNA: TGTGCCAGCAGCCAGGCGTCTAACAAAGAGACCCAGTACTTC.